Below, 8 T cell receptor beta chains from the same sample are listed, as sequenced in a study of a mutant IDH1 vaccine in newly diagnosed glioma. Specified time point: baseline, week 1 (first vaccination visit). The treatment was: pre-vaccination baseline after standard-of-care therapy. This table comes from immunoSEQ multiplex PCR, and its TCRdb copy is limited to in-frame clones, with some not included. The table lists about 88,000 clones, approximately 80% of them singletons. Sequenced material: PBMCs, taken from a glioma patient treated with radiotherapy, temozolomide or both. The receptors come from a man between 40 and 49 years old with glioma. Some clones in this sample may be carry-over from other donors' samples.

V is TRBV2 and J is TRBJ2-7; D is ambiguous. CDR1 and CDR2 (germline): SNHLY, FYNNEI. The CDR3 length is 15 residues. The V end lost 3 bases, the J end lost 7 bases, and 19 bases lay between the germline ends. The CDR3 nucleotides are TGTGCCAGCAGTGACCCGTGGACCGCGTTTCAGGAGCAGTACTTC. Translating it yields CASSDPWTAFQEQYF. The variable domain in full, with the rest retrieved from reference TRBV2 and TRBJ2-7, is EPEVTQTPSHQVTQMGQEVILRCVPISNHLYFYWYRQILGQKVEFLVSFYNNEISEKSEIFDDQFSVERPDGSNFTLKIRSTKLEDSAMYFCASSDPWTAFQEQYFGPGTRLTVT.

V is TRBV2 and J is TRBJ2-3; D unresolved. Trimming left V 4 bases short and J 5 bases short, with 10 bases between. The germline gives CDR1 SNHLY, CDR2 FYNNEI. CDR3 length: 13 amino acids. The CDR3 DNA is TGTGCCAGCAGTGCCCGACTCGGAGATACGCAGTATTTT. It codes for CASSARLGDTQYF. Full variable domain (remainder filled in from reference TRBV2 and TRBJ2-3): EPEVTQTPSHQVTQMGQEVILRCVPISNHLYFYWYRQILGQKVEFLVSFYNNEISEKSEIFDDQFSVERPDGSNFTLKIRSTKLEDSAMYFCASSARLGDTQYFGPGTRLTVL.

This chain uses TRBV6-6 with TRBJ2-7; D possibly uses TRBD1 or TRBD2 (5 bases each). The CDR3 loop spans 13 amino acids. Germline V gene sequence: CDR1 MNHNY, CDR2 SVGAGI (reference sequence). V was cut by 10 bases and J by 0 bases, with 13 bases left in between. The CDR3 region is CAISGGGSYEQYF. CDR3 nucleotide sequence: TGTGCCATCTCGGGTGGGGGCTCCTACGAGCAGTACTTC.

This clone appeared a few times. The chain carries TRBV30 and TRBJ1-1; D remains ambiguous. This CDR3 contains 11 residues. CDR1 is GTSNPN, CDR2 SVGIG, per germline (reference sequence). Trimming shortened V by 5 bases and J by 6 bases, and 10 bases separated the two germline ends. The CDR3 coding sequence is TGTGCCTGGGCTGTTCGGTCTGAAGCTTTCTTT. Protein: CAWAVRSEAFF.

The V gene is TRBV27, the J gene TRBJ1-4; D call uncertain. V gave up 0 bases and J gave up 7 bases, with 9 bases separating them. CDR3 length equals 14 residues. Germline loops: CDR1 MNHEY, CDR2 SMNVEV (reference sequence). The CDR3 sequence is CASSLSAQSEKLFF. CDR3 nucleotides: TGTGCCAGCAGTTTATCTGCCCAGAGTGAAAAACTGTTTTTT.

The V gene is TRBV2, the J gene TRBJ1-4; 8 positions match TRBD1. The CDR3 is 15 residues long. V lost 11 bases to trimming and J lost 0 bases; unmatched junction nucleotides: 8. The germline V gene encodes CDR1 SNHLY and CDR2 FYNNEI. Written as DNA, the CDR3 is TGTGCCTCAACAGGGGGAAGCGCAACTAATGAAAAACTGTTTTTT. Protein product: CASTGGSATNEKLFF. The full variable domain, completed using reference TRBV2 and TRBJ1-4, is EPEVTQTPSHQVTQMGQEVILRCVPISNHLYFYWYRQILGQKVEFLVSFYNNEISEKSEIFDDQFSVERPDGSNFTLKIRSTKLEDSAMYFCASTGGSATNEKLFFGSGTQLSVL.

The chain recombines TRBV18 with TRBJ1-1; D gene uncertain. The CDR3 consists of 14 residues. Germline assignment: CDR1 KGHSH and CDR2 LQKENI. The V gene lost 3 bases and the J gene lost 1 base, with 9 bases spanning the gap. CDR3 sequence (DNA): TGTGCCAGCTCACCCGCGGATGGGAACACTGAAGCTTTCTTT. It encodes CASSPADGNTEAFF.

This rearrangement joins TRBV6-6 to TRBJ2-2; the match to TRBD1 covers 7 bases. V dropped 6 bases and J dropped 4; count of bases not matched to a gene: 5. There are 14 residues in the CDR3. Germline V CDR1 and CDR2: MNHNY, SVGAGI (reference sequence). This chain's CDR3 is CASRRQGGTGELFF. The CDR3 nucleotides read TGTGCCAGCAGGAGACAGGGCGGCACCGGGGAGCTGTTTTTT.